This TCR beta chain is from a study of blood T cells in healthy people across ages. Broader study findings: PBMCs that were unsorted prevented a conclusive naive versus antigen-experienced comparison. Naive T cell percentage showed a strong correlation with the diversity of TCR beta.

Germline assignment: CDR1 DFQATT and CDR2 SNEGSKA (reference sequence). V lost 3 bases to trimming and J lost 2 bases; unmatched junction nucleotides: 1. The CDR3 loop spans 14 amino acids. A sample-barcoded 5' primer and a J-beta primer mix were used in a second PCR of roughly 7 to 12 cycles. Using its own MiXCR run on the 5' RACE reads, TCRdb lists one record per CDR3 protein. The sample has about a million distinct CDR3 sequences, around 49% seen once. Points on this clonotype: Its antigen is as yet unknown.

The rearrangement joins TRBV20-1 to TRBJ1-5; TRBD1 matches at 10 bases. This TCR was sampled from a man aged 30 to 39 in good health. The sample taken for sequencing was blood. CDR3: CSARDRGGNQPQHF. DNA for the CDR3: TGCAGTGCTAGGGACAGGGGGGGCAATCAGCCCCAGCATTTT.